This TCR beta chain was observed in a study of blood T cell repertoires in COVID-19. Study overall: Collection of acute and convalescent COVID-19 samples took place in the United States, Italy and Spain. PBMCs, B-cell-depleted T cells, or T cells provided the cDNA or gDNA that made up the material.

Original analysis: Quantification of nucleated cells was approximated via reference gene primer amplification. Measured with immunoSEQ multiplex PCR; TCRdb has only the in-frame clones, and not every one. V, J and clone size are taken as reported in that table, and D and trimming were inferred from the DNA itself. The sample has tens of thousands of clones; 68% are singletons. Germline-derived CDR1 and CDR2 are SNHLY and FYNNEI. This CDR3 has 16 amino acids. Germline trimming cut 5 bases from V and 3 bases from J; bases unmatched to any gene: 9. The sequence was collected from a woman in her 70s with acute or convalescent COVID-19. Sequenced material: peripheral blood. The chain combines TRBV2 with TRBJ1-1, with 10 bases aligning to TRBD1. Here the CDR3 reads CASSLAGTGAYTEAFF. The DNA for the CDR3 is TGTGCCAGCAGTTTGGCCGGGACAGGGGCCTACACTGAAGCTTTCTTT. Together with reference TRBV2 and TRBJ1-1, the CDR3 gives the full variable domain: EPEVTQTPSHQVTQMGQEVILRCVPISNHLYFYWYRQILGQKVEFLVSFYNNEISEKSEIFDDQFSVERPDGSNFTLKIRSTKLEDSAMYFCASSLAGTGAYTEAFFGQGTRLTVV.